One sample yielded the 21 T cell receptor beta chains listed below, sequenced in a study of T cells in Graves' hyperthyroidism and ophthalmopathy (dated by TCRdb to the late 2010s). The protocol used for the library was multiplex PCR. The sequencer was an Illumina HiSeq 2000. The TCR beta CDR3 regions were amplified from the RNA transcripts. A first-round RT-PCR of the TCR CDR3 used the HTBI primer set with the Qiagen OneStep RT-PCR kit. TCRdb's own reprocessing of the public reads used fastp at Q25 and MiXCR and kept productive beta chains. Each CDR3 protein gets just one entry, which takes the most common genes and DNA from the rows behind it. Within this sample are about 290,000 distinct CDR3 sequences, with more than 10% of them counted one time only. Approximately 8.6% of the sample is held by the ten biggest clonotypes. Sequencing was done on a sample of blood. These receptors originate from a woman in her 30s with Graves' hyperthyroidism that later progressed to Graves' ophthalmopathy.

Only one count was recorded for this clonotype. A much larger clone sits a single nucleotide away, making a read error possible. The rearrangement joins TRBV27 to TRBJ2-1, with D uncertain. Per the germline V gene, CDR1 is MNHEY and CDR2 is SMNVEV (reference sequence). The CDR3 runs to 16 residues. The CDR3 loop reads CASSSPSISSSNEQFF. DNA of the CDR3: TGTGCCAGCAGTTCCCCGTCGATAAGCTCCTCCAATGAGCAGTTCTTC.

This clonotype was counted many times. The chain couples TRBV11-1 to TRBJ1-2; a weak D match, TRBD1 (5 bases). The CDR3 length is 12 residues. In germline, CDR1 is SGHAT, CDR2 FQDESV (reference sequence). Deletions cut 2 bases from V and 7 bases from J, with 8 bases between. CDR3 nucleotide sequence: TGTGCCAGCAGCTTAAACGGGGGTGGCTACACCTTC. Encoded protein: CASSLNGGGYTF. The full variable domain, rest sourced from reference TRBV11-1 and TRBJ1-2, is EAEVAQSPRYKITEKSQAVAFWCDPISGHATLYWYRQILGQGPELLVQFQDESVVDDSQLPKDRFSAERLKGVDSTLKIQPAELGDSAMYLCASSLNGGGYTFGSGTRLTVV.

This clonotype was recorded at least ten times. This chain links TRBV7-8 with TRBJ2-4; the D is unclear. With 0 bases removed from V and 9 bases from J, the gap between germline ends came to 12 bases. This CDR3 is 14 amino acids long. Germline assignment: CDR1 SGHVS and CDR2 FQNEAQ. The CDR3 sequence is CASSLAGRFAIQYF. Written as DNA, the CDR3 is TGTGCCAGCAGCTTAGCTGGACGTTTTGCCATTCAGTACTTC.

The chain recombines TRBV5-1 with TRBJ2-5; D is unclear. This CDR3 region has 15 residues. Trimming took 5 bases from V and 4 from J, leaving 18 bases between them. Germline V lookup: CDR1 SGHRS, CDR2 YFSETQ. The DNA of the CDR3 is TGCGCCAGCAGTCGGACGGACCTTAAGTTAGAGACCCAGTACTTC. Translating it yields CASSRTDLKLETQYF. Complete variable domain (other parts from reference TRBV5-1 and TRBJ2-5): KAGVTQTPRYLIKTRGQQVTLSCSPISGHRSVSWYQQTPGQGLQFLFEYFSETQRNKGNFPGRFSGRQFSNSRSEMNVSTLELGDSALYLCASSRTDLKLETQYFGPGTRLLVL.

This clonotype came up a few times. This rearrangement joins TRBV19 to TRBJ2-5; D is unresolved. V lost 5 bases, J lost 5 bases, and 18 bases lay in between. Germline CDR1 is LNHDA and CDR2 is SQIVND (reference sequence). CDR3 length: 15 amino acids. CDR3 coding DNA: TGTGCCAGTAGTCCCCAATTTACCTTCGGGGAGACCCAGTACTTC. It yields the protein CASSPQFTFGETQYF.

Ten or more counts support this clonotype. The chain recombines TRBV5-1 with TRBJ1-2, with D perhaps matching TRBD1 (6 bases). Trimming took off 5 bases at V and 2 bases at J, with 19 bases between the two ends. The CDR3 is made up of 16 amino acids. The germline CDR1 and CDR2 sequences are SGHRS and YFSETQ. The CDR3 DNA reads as TGCGCCAGCAGAGGGGTTAGCAGGGGCCTAAACTATGGCTACACCTTC. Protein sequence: CASRGVSRGLNYGYTF.

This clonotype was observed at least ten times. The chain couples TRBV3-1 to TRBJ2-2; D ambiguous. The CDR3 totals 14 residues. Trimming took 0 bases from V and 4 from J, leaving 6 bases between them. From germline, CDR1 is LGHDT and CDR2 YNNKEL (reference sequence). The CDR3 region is CASSQEGGTGELFF. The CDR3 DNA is TGTGCCAGCAGCCAAGAGGGCGGCACCGGGGAGCTGTTTTTT.

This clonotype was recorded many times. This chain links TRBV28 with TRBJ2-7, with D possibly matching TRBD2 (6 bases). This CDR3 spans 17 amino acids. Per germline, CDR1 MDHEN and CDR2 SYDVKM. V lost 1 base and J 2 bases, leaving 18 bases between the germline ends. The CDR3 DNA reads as TGTGCCAGCAGTTTATACTTTTTTGCGGAGGGAGCCTACGAGCAGTACTTC. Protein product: CASSLYFFAEGAYEQYF.

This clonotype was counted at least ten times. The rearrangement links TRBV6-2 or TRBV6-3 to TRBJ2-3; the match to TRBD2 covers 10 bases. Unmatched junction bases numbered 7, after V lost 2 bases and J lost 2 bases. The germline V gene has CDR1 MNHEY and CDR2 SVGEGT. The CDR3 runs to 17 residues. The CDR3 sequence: CASSYGYGLADTDTQYF. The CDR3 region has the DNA TGTGCCAGCAGTTACGGTTACGGACTAGCGGACACAGATACGCAGTATTTT.

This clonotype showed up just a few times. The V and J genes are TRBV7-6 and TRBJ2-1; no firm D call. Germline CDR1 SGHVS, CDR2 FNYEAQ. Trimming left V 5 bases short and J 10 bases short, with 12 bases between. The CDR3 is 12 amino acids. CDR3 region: CASSPNQDEQFF. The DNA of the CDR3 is TGTGCCAGCAGCCCCAATCAAGACGAGCAGTTCTTC.

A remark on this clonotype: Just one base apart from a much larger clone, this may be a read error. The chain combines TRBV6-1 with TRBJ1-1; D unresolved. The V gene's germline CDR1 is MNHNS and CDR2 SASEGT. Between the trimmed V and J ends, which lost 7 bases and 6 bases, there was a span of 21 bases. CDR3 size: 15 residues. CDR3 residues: CASTTQRAGSPEAFF. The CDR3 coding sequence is TGTGCCAGCACCACGCAGAGGGCGGGGAGTCCTGAAGCTTTCTTT.

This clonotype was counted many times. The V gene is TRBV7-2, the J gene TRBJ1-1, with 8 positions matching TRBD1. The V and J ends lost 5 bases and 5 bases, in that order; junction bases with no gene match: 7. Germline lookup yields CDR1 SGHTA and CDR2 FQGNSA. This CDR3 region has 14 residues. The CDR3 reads CASSPDRGRTEAFF. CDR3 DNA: TGTGCCAGCAGCCCTGACAGGGGTCGAACTGAAGCTTTCTTT.

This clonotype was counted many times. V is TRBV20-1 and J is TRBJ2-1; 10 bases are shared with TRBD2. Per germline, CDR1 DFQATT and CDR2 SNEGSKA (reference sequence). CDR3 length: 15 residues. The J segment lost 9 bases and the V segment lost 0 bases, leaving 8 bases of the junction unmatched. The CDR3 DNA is TGCAGTGCTAGAGAAGGCCGAAGCGGGAGGGTTGAGCAGTTCTTC. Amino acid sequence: CSAREGRSGRVEQFF.

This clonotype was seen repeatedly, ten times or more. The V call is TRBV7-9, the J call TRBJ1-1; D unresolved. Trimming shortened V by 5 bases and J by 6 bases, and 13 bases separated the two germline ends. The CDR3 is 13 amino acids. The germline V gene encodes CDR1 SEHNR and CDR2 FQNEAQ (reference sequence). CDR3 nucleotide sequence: TGTGCCAGCAGCCCTAGGACGGGTGCTGAAGCTTTCTTT. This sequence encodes CASSPRTGAEAFF.

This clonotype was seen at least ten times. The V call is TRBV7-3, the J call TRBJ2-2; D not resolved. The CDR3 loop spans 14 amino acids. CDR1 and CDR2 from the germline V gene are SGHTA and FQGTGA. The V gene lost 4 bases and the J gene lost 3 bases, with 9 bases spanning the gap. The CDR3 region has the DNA TGTGCCAGCAGCTCACTATCTTACACCGGGGAGCTGTTTTTT. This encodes CASSSLSYTGELFF. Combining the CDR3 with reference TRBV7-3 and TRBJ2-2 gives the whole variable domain GAGVSQTPSNKVTEKGKYVELRCDPISGHTALYWYRQSLGQGPEFLIYFQGTGAADDSGLPNDRFFAVRPEGSVSTLKIQRTERGDSAVYLCASSSLSYTGELFFGEGSRLTVL.

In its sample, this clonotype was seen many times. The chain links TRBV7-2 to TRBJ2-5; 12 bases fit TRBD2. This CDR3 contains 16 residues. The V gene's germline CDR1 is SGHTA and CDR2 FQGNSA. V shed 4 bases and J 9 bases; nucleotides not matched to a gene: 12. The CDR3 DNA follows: TGTGCCAGCAGCTCTACGACTAGCGGGAGAAGGGAGGCCCAGTACTTC. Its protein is CASSSTTSGRREAQYF.

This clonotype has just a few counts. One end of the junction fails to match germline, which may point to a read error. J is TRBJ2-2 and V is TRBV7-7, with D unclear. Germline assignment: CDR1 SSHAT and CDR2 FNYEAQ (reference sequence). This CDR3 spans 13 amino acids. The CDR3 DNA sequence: TGTGCTAGCAGCTTAGTAGCTACCGGGGAGCTGTTTTTT. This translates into CASSLVATGELFF.

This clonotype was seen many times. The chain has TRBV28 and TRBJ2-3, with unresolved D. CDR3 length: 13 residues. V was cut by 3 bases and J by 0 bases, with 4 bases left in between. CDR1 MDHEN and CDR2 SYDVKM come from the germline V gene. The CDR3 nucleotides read TGTGCCAGCAGTTTCCATAGCACAGATACGCAGTATTTT. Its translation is CASSFHSTDTQYF.

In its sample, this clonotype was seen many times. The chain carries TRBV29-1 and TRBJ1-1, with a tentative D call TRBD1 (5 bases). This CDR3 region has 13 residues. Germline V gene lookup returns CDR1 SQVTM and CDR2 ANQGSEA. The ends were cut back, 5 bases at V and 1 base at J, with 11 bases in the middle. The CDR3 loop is CSVYNTGNTEAFF. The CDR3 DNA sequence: TGCAGCGTTTATAACACAGGGAACACTGAAGCTTTCTTT.

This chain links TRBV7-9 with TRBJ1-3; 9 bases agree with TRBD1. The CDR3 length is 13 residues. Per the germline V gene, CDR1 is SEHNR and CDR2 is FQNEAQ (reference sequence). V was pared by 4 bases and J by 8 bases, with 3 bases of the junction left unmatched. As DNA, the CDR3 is TGTGCCAGCAGCTACGGACAGGGGTACACCATATATTTT. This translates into CASSYGQGYTIYF. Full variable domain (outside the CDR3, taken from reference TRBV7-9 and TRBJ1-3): DTGVSQNPRHKITKRGQNVTFRCDPISEHNRLYWYRQTLGQGPEFLTYFQNEAQLEKSRLLSDRFSAERPKGSFSTLEIQRTEQGDSAMYLCASSYGQGYTIYFGEGSWLTVV.

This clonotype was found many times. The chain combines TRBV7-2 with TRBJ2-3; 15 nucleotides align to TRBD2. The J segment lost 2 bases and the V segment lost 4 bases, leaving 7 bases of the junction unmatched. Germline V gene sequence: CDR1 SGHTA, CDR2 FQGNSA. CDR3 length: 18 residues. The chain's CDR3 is CASSSGLAGGYDTDTQYF. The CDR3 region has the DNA TGTGCCAGCAGCTCGGGACTAGCGGGAGGATACGACACAGATACGCAGTATTTT.